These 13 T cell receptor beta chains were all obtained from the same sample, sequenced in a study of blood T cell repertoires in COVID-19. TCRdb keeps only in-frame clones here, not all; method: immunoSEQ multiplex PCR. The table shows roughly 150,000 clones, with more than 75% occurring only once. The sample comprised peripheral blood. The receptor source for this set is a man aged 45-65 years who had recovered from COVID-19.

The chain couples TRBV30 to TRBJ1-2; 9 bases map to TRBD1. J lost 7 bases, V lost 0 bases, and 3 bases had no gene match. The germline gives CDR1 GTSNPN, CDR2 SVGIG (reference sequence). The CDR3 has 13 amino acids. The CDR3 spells CAWSVRQGGGYTF. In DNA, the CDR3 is TGTGCCTGGAGTGTACGACAGGGGGGTGGCTACACCTTC.

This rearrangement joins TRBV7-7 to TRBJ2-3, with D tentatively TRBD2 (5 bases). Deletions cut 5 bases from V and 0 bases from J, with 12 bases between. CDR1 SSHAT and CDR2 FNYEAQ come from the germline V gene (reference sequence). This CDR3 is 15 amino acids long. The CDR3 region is CASSARGGSTDTQYF. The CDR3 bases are TGTGCCAGCAGCGCCCGTGGCGGGAGCACAGATACGCAGTATTTT.

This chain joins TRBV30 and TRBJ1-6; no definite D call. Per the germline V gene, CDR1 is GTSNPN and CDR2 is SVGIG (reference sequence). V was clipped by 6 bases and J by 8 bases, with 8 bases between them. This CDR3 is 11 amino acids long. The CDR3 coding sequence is TGTGCCTGCCCCCCGGATTCACCCCTCCACTTT. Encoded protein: CACPPDSPLHF.

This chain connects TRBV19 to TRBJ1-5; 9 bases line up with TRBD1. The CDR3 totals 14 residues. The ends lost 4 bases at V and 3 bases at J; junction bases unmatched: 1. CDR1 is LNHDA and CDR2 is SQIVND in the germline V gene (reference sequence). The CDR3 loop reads CASSRQGDNQPQHF. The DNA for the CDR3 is TGTGCCAGTAGTAGACAGGGGGACAATCAGCCCCAGCATTTT.

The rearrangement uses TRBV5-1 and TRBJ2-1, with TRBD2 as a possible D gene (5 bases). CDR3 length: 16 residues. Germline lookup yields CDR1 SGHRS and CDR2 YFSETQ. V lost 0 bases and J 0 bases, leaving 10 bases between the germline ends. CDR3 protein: CASSLAEGASYNEQFF. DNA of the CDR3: TGCGCCAGCAGCTTGGCCGAGGGCGCCTCCTACAATGAGCAGTTCTTC.

CDR3 residues: CASSSRTGGTGELFF. The CDR3 bases are TGTGCCAGCAGCTCAAGGACAGGGGGCACCGGGGAGCTGTTTTTT. The rearrangement uses TRBV11-3 and TRBJ2-2; 10 nucleotides line up with TRBD1. The CDR3 contains 15 residues. CDR1 SGHNT and CDR2 YENEEA come from the germline V gene. J was trimmed by 4 bases and V by 4 bases; bases with no gene match: 3.

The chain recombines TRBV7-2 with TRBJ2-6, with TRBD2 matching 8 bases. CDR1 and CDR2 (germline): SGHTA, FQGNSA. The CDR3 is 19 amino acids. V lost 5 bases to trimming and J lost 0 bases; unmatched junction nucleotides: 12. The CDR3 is CASSPRARGAVSGANVLTF. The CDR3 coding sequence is TGTGCCAGCAGCCCACGGGCGCGGGGGGCCGTCTCTGGGGCCAACGTCCTGACTTTC.

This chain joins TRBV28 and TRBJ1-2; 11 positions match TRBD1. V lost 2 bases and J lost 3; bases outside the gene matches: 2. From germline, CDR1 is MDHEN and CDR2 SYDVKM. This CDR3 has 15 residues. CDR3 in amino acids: CASSLLGQGDYGYTF. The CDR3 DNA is TGTGCCAGCAGTTTACTGGGACAGGGGGACTATGGCTACACCTTC.

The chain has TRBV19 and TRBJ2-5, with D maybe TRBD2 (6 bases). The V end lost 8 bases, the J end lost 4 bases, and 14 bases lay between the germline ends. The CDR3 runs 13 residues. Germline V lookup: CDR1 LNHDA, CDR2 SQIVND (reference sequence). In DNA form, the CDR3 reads TGTGCCAGTGGCTTCGTGGGGGGAGAGACCCAGTACTTC. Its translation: CASGFVGGETQYF.

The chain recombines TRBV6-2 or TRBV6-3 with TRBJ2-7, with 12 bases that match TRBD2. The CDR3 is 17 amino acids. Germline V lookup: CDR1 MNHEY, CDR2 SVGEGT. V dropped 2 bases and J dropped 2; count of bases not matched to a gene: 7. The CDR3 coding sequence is TGTGCCAGCAGTTACGAAGCCCGGACTAGCGGGGCCTACGAGCAGTACTTC. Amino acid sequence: CASSYEARTSGAYEQYF.

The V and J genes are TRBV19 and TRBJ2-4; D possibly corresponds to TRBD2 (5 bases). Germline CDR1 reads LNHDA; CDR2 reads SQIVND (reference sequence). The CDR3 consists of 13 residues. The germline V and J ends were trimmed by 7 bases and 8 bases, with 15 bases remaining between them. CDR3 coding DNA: TGTGCCAGTAAGAGCGGACTGGGAGACATTCAGTACTTC. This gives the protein CASKSGLGDIQYF.

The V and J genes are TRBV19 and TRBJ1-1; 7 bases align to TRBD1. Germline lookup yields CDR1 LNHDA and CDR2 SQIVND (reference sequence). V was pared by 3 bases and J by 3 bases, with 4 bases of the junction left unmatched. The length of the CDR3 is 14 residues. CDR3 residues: CASSMGRGDTEAFF. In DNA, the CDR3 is TGTGCCAGTAGTATGGGCAGGGGGGACACTGAAGCTTTCTTT.

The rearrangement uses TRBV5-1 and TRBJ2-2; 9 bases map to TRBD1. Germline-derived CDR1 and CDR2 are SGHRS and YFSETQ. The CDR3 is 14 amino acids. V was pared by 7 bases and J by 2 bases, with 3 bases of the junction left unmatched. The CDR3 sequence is CASAGQGNTGELFF. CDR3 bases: TGCGCCAGCGCGGGACAGGGTAACACCGGGGAGCTGTTTTTT.